Listed below are T cell receptor beta chains from one sample, sequenced in a study of cytomegalovirus exposure and HLA in healthy donors. The protocol was immunoSEQ multiplex PCR, while the TCRdb copy is restricted to in-frame clones and leaves out a portion. Of around 190,000 clones in the sample, 70% to 90% were seen once. The sample comprised PBMCs. These receptors all come from a woman under 30 in good health and CMV-seronegative. The CDR3 runs from the conserved cysteine through the conserved F or W. A D gene is named only where the DNA matches it firmly. Part of the rows lack a size; the others show once, few, many or a class for expanded clones.

d_call: NA
clone_size: NA
j_call: TRBJ1-1
v_call: TRBV12-5
cdr3_nt: TGTGCTAGCCGACAGTTGAACACTGAAGCTTTCTTT
cdr3_aa: CASRQLNTEAFF

d_call: TRBD2
clone_size: NA
j_call: TRBJ2-3
v_call: TRBV7-8
cdr3_nt: TGTGCCAGCAGCTTACTGGGGACTAGCGGGGTGGTCATGAATACGCAGTATTTT
cdr3_aa: CASSLLGTSGVVMNTQYF

d_call: NA
clone_size: NA
j_call: TRBJ1-3
v_call: TRBV4-1
cdr3_nt: TGCGCCAGCAGCCCGATTGGCAGGGCGGCTGGAAACACCATATATTTT
cdr3_aa: CASSPIGRAAGNTIYF

d_call: TRBD1
clone_size: NA
j_call: TRBJ2-1
v_call: TRBV27
cdr3_nt: TGTGCCAGTGGGGCCTTTGGCAGTCCGGGGACAGGCCCATACGGGGAGCAGTTCTTC
cdr3_aa: CASGAFGSPGTGPYGEQFF

d_call: NA
clone_size: NA
j_call: TRBJ2-2
v_call: TRBV10-1
cdr3_nt: TGCGCCAGCAGTTTGAGGACAGACACCGGGGAGCTGTTTTTT
cdr3_aa: CASSLRTDTGELFF

d_call: TRBD2
clone_size: few
j_call: TRBJ2-3
v_call: TRBV5-4
cdr3_nt: TGTGCCAGCAGCTCACCCGGACTAGCGGGATCCACAGATACGCAGTATTTT
cdr3_aa: CASSSPGLAGSTDTQYF

d_call: NA
clone_size: NA
j_call: TRBJ2-6
v_call: TRBV18
cdr3_nt: TGTGCCAGCTCACCCCGGGACTCATATCTCGGGTCTGGGGCCAACGTCCTGACTTTC
cdr3_aa: CASSPRDSYLGSGANVLTF

d_call: TRBD2
clone_size: NA
j_call: TRBJ2-1
v_call: TRBV29-1
cdr3_nt: TGCAGCGGACTAGCTCCGGCCTATGAGCAGTTCTTC
cdr3_aa: CSGLAPAYEQFF

d_call: NA
clone_size: NA
j_call: TRBJ2-4
v_call: TRBV11-3
cdr3_nt: TGTGCCAGCAGCCCCCAGAACAGGGGGGGATCCATTCAGTACTTC
cdr3_aa: CASSPQNRGGSIQYF

d_call: NA
clone_size: NA
j_call: TRBJ1-1
v_call: TRBV25-1
cdr3_nt: TGTGCCAGCAGTCCCGGAGCAAACACTGAAGCTTTCTTT
cdr3_aa: CASSPGANTEAFF

d_call: NA
clone_size: NA
j_call: TRBJ2-1
v_call: TRBV2
cdr3_nt: TGTGCCAGCAGTGAAGAGGGGCTTATCTCCTACAATGAGCAGTTCTTC
cdr3_aa: CASSEEGLISYNEQFF

d_call: TRBD2
clone_size: NA
j_call: TRBJ2-7
v_call: TRBV5-4
cdr3_nt: TGTGCCAGCAGGACTAGCGGACCCCCCTACGAGCAGTACTTC
cdr3_aa: CASRTSGPPYEQYF

d_call: TRBD2
clone_size: NA
j_call: TRBJ2-3
v_call: TRBV5-1
cdr3_nt: TGCGCCAGCAGCTTGGCGGTAGCGGGCCCCACAGATACGCAGTATTTT
cdr3_aa: CASSLAVAGPTDTQYF

d_call: NA
clone_size: once
j_call: TRBJ1-1
v_call: TRBV7-9
cdr3_nt: TGTGCCAGCAGCTTAGGTGCGACACAAGCTTTCTTT
cdr3_aa: CASSLGATQAFF

d_call: NA
clone_size: NA
j_call: TRBJ1-1
v_call: TRBV19
cdr3_nt: TGTGCCAGTAGTGGCGGGGTCAGGGTCGAAGCTTTCTTT
cdr3_aa: CASSGGVRVEAFF

d_call: TRBD2
clone_size: NA
j_call: TRBJ2-1
v_call: TRBV19
cdr3_nt: TGTGCCAGTAGTATGGCGCTTAGCGGGGGGGAGGGGGGCAATGAGCAGTTCTTC
cdr3_aa: CASSMALSGGEGGNEQFF

d_call: NA
clone_size: NA
j_call: TRBJ1-2
v_call: TRBV7-8
cdr3_nt: TGTGCCAGCAGCTCTCGAAGAGATAGCTATGGCTACACCTTC
cdr3_aa: CASSSRRDSYGYTF